This is a list of T cell receptor beta chains from one sample in a study of blood T cells in healthy people across ages. TCRdb recomputed calls from the 5' RACE reads with MiXCR, one row per CDR3 protein. The sample carries nearly 800,000 distinct CDR3 sequences, around 50% recorded once. Material for sequencing was blood. The receptor set was obtained from a middle-aged man in good health. Each CDR3 is given with its conserved first and last residue. The order of the fields is V gene, J gene, CDR3 protein.

v_gene: TRBV28; j_gene: TRBJ2-5; CDR3aa: CASSPQGSSREQYF
v_gene: TRBV20-1; j_gene: TRBJ2-2; CDR3aa: CSAREGGDTGELFF
v_gene: TRBV10-2; j_gene: TRBJ2-3; CDR3aa: CASTPNTDTQYF
v_gene: TRBV7-8; j_gene: TRBJ2-7; CDR3aa: CASSNPLGQGGYEQYF
v_gene: TRBV2; j_gene: TRBJ1-4; CDR3aa: CASRETEKLFF
v_gene: TRBV12-3/TRBV12-4; j_gene: TRBJ1-5; CDR3aa: CASSTTGRDQPQHF
v_gene: TRBV6-5; j_gene: TRBJ2-6; CDR3aa: CASSSHDVGASGANVLTF
v_gene: TRBV5-1; j_gene: TRBJ1-2; CDR3aa: CASSEEGQGYGYTF
v_gene: TRBV4-2; j_gene: TRBJ2-5; CDR3aa: CTSSSTSGGFPETQYF
v_gene: TRBV12-3/TRBV12-4; j_gene: TRBJ1-6; CDR3aa: CAGSLGDYSPLHF
v_gene: TRBV10-3; j_gene: TRBJ2-7; CDR3aa: CAIGTYEQYF
v_gene: TRBV27; j_gene: TRBJ2-7; CDR3aa: CASSPQGAVAHYEQYF
v_gene: TRBV11-2; j_gene: TRBJ2-3; CDR3aa: CASSSQLGDTQYF
v_gene: TRBV28; j_gene: TRBJ1-2; CDR3aa: CASSKPGQGLNGYTF
v_gene: TRBV20-1; j_gene: TRBJ2-3; CDR3aa: CSASGSGTGDGSPDTQYF
v_gene: TRBV6-6; j_gene: TRBJ1-2; CDR3aa: CASHVGSGGYTF
v_gene: TRBV4-2; j_gene: TRBJ2-1; CDR3aa: CASSPEGLAYNEQFF
v_gene: TRBV7-8; j_gene: TRBJ2-1; CDR3aa: CASSPFVVGGSYNEQFF
v_gene: TRBV12-3/TRBV12-4; j_gene: TRBJ1-2; CDR3aa: CASSPLLLEGYTF
v_gene: TRBV10-3; j_gene: TRBJ2-6; CDR3aa: CAISEDRTGANVLTF
v_gene: TRBV6-1; j_gene: NA; CDR3aa: CASSGVFYEQYF
v_gene: TRBV6-2/TRBV6-3; j_gene: TRBJ2-1; CDR3aa: CASSPLGTYNEQFF
v_gene: TRBV29-1; j_gene: TRBJ1-4; CDR3aa: CSVASNEKLFF
v_gene: TRBV3-1; j_gene: TRBJ2-1; CDR3aa: CASSQSAGTGLANEQFF
v_gene: TRBV5-6; j_gene: NA; CDR3aa: CVSSLEGYEQYF
v_gene: TRBV9; j_gene: NA; CDR3aa: CASSVEQGLSYEQYF
v_gene: TRBV6-5; j_gene: TRBJ1-1; CDR3aa: CASSTSGYTEAFF
v_gene: TRBV7-8; j_gene: TRBJ2-7; CDR3aa: CASSLVGAGPIDYEQYF
v_gene: TRBV7-3; j_gene: TRBJ2-3; CDR3aa: CASSSRDRVFADTQYF
v_gene: TRBV28; j_gene: TRBJ2-7; CDR3aa: CASSLRWGQGSSYEQYF